One and the same sample provided the 15 T cell receptor beta chains below, sequenced in a study of T-cell memory formation after mild COVID-19. A single record per CDR3 protein comes from TCRdb applying MiXCR to the 5' RACE reads. The sample lists about 82,000 distinct CDR3 sequences, roughly 12% occurring once. The sample was PBMCs or a T cell subset sorted from them (not recorded which). The receptors here all came from a man aged 18 to 29 who had mild COVID-19 (a few samples of this study predate the infection). Cell type and time point are not known.

This clonotype was detected only a few times. The gene calls are TRBV7-9 and TRBJ2-1; D ambiguous. Germline-derived CDR1 and CDR2 are SEHNR and FQNEAQ (reference sequence). V gave up 7 bases and J gave up 5 bases, with 9 bases separating them. This CDR3 has 12 amino acids. CDR3 sequence reads: CASIELDNEQFF. DNA for the CDR3: TGTGCCAGCATAGAGCTCGACAATGAGCAGTTCTTC.

The rearrangement links TRBV12-3 or TRBV12-4 to TRBJ1-2; a possible D gene is TRBD1 (5 bases). The CDR3 length is 16 residues. V lost 6 bases and J lost 2, with 19 bases in between. CDR3 region: CASSRTWDPRNYGYTF. The CDR3 nucleotides read TGTGCCAGCAGCCGAACATGGGACCCACGGAACTATGGCTACACCTTC.

The sample holds a few counts of this clonotype. This chain uses TRBV7-2 with TRBJ2-7, with D maybe TRBD2 (5 bases). There are 13 residues in the CDR3. Germline V gene data show CDR1 as SGHTA and CDR2 as FQGNSA. Deletions cut 5 bases from V and 2 bases from J, with 10 bases between. The CDR3 DNA sequence: TGTGCCAGCAGCCCCGCGGGCCCCTACGAGCAGTACTTC. Translated: CASSPAGPYEQYF.

V gene TRBV9 combines with J gene TRBJ1-1; 11 bases align to TRBD1. This CDR3 contains 18 residues. V shed 6 bases and J 3 bases; nucleotides not matched to a gene: 16. The germline V gene has CDR1 SGDLS and CDR2 YYNGEE. The CDR3 loop reads CASNHPRTGGLRDTEAFF. Written as DNA, the CDR3 is TGTGCCAGCAACCACCCCCGGACAGGGGGCCTTCGGGACACTGAAGCTTTCTTT.

This clonotype was observed a few times. The chain couples TRBV24-1 to TRBJ2-5; 7 nucleotides align to TRBD1. Germline CDR1 and CDR2: KGHDR and SFDVKD. This CDR3 has 14 amino acids. Trimming cost V 4 bases and J 5 bases; bases outside gene matches: 6. The CDR3 nucleotides read TGTGCCACCAGTGACTCAGACAGGGATGAGACCCAGTACTTC. It encodes CATSDSDRDETQYF.

This clonotype was observed a handful of times. CDR3 in amino acids: CASSEVQGYEQYF. As DNA, the CDR3 is TGTGCCAGCTCCGAGGTACAGGGCTACGAGCAGTACTTC. The chain combines TRBV7-2 with TRBJ2-7, with D possibly matching TRBD1 (6 bases). The CDR3 is 13 residues long. Trimming removed 8 bases at V and 3 bases at J, with 14 bases between. From germline, CDR1 is SGHTA and CDR2 FQGNSA.

This clonotype was observed a handful of times. This rearrangement joins TRBV5-5 to TRBJ2-5; TRBD2 agrees at 7 bases. The CDR3 totals 16 residues. CDR1 SGHKS and CDR2 YYEKEE come from the germline V gene (reference sequence). J lost 5 bases, V lost 5 bases, and 15 bases had no gene match. In DNA, the CDR3 is TGTGCCAGCAGGATACTAGCGCTGAGATTCGGGGAGACCCAGTACTTC. Protein: CASRILALRFGETQYF. Full variable domain (remainder filled in from reference TRBV5-5 and TRBJ2-5): DAGVTQSPTHLIKTRGQQVTLRCSPISGHKSVSWYQQVLGQGPQFIFQYYEKEERGRGNFPDRFSARQFPNYSSELNVNALLLGDSALYLCASRILALRFGETQYFGPGTRLLVL.

The rearrangement joins TRBV5-6 to TRBJ2-7; 8 bases fit TRBD1. V was pared by 3 bases and J by 4 bases, with 3 bases of the junction left unmatched. Germline V CDR1 and CDR2: SGHDT, YYEEEE. CDR3 length: 13 residues. Here the CDR3 reads CASSSGTGYEQYV. For the CDR3, the DNA is TGTGCCAGCAGCTCCGGGACAGGTTACGAGCAGTACGTC.

This clonotype was seen only a few times. This chain connects TRBV20-1 to TRBJ2-2; 7 bases line up with TRBD1. Germline lookup yields CDR1 DFQATT and CDR2 SNEGSKA (reference sequence). Trimming at V came to 0 bases and at J to 5 bases, leaving 9 bases not matched to a gene. The CDR3 has 16 amino acids. This CDR3 is CSARDLGQALTGELFF. In DNA, the CDR3 is TGCAGTGCTAGAGACCTCGGACAGGCCCTAACCGGGGAGCTGTTTTTT.

A few counts support this clonotype. A junction end diverges from the germline sequence, so it may reflect a read error. The rearrangement uses TRBV7-7 and TRBJ2-3; TRBD2 might be the D (5 bases). Germline V CDR1 and CDR2: SSHAT, FNYEAQ (reference sequence). CDR3 length equals 14 residues. CDR3 in DNA: TGTGCTAGCAGCTTACGGGAAGGCACAGATACGCAGTATTTT. Amino acid sequence: CASSLREGTDTQYF. Combining the CDR3 with reference TRBV7-7 and TRBJ2-3 gives the whole variable domain GAGVSQSPRYKVTKRGQDVTLRCDPISSHATLYWYQQALGQGPEFLTYFNYEAQPDKSGLPSDRFSAERPEGSISTLTIQRTEQRDSAMYRCASSLREGTDTQYFGPGTRLTVL.

This clonotype was observed a few times. The chain uses TRBV7-9 and TRBJ2-1, with D uncertain. Germline values: CDR1 SEHNR, CDR2 FQNEAQ (reference sequence). The CDR3 runs to 13 residues. Trimming removed 1 base at V and 3 bases at J, with 4 bases between. As DNA, the CDR3 is TGTGCCAGCAGCTTAGACGGCTACAATGAGCAGTTCTTC. It translates to CASSLDGYNEQFF.

This chain uses TRBV7-8 with TRBJ2-5; 10 bases map to TRBD2. CDR3 length: 16 amino acids. CDR1 is SGHVS and CDR2 is FQNEAQ in the germline V gene. The V segment lost 3 bases and the J segment 5 bases; nucleotides outside the gene matches: 9. The chain's CDR3 is CASSLSSGGIWETQYF. In nucleotides, the CDR3 is TGTGCCAGCAGCTTGAGTAGCGGGGGGATTTGGGAGACCCAGTACTTC.

This clonotype occurred a few times. The CDR3 nucleotides are TGCAGCGCACAAGGCGGGACAGGGTGGAACACTGAAGCTTTCTTT. It specifies CSAQGGTGWNTEAFF. The chain employs TRBV29-1 and TRBJ1-1; 9 positions agree with TRBD1. CDR1 and CDR2 from the germline V gene are SQVTM and ANQGSEA. The CDR3 extends over 15 amino acids. V was pared by 7 bases and J by 1 base, with 10 bases of the junction left unmatched.

The chain joins TRBV6-2 or TRBV6-3 to TRBJ2-2, with 10 bases aligning to TRBD2. CDR3 size: 16 residues. The V and J ends lost 6 bases and 0 bases, in that order; junction bases with no gene match: 4. CDR1 is MNHEY and CDR2 is SVGEGT in the germline V gene. CDR3 coding DNA: TGTGCCAGCAGCTACGGACTAGCGGCGAACACCGGGGAGCTGTTTTTT. As protein: CASSYGLAANTGELFF.

Only a few counts were recorded for this clonotype. Here the CDR3 reads CASSDGVRETQYF. DNA of the CDR3: TGTGCCAGCAGCGACGGGGTAAGGGAGACCCAGTACTTC. The chain joins TRBV9 to TRBJ2-5, with D perhaps matching TRBD2 (5 bases). This CDR3 is 13 amino acids long. Germline V gives CDR1 SGDLS, CDR2 YYNGEE. Trimming took off 3 bases at V and 5 bases at J, with 11 bases between the two ends.